This entry features one TCR beta chain sequence. The sample originates from a study of control samples from healthy donors and cancer patients. The germline V gene encodes CDR1 LNHDA and CDR2 SQIVND (reference sequence). CDR3 length: 18 amino acids. The trim removed 3 bases at V and 0 bases at J, leaving 8 bases unmatched. Only in-frame clones appear in the TCRdb table, and some are missing; sequencing was by immunoSEQ multiplex PCR. Of 150,000 to 200,000 clones listed, more than 90% were seen once; the top ten hold 1.2% to 1.5%. The clonotype comes from a man aged 30 to 39 in good health. The sequenced sample was blood. The chain uses TRBV19 and TRBJ2-6; 7 bases agree with TRBD2. The CDR3 protein is CASSIWRGTLSGANVLTF. The CDR3 region has the DNA TGTGCCAGTAGTATTTGGCGGGGGACCCTCTCTGGGGCCAACGTCCTGACTTTC.